This T cell receptor beta chain appears in the sequencing data of a study of shared clonotypes between healthy human individuals. All of the donors resided in Nashville, Tennessee, and each was a Caucasian adult. With 5 bases clipped from V and 4 bases from J, the junction kept 11 bases outside the gene matches. Germline assignment: CDR1 MDHEN and CDR2 SYDVKM. The CDR3 is made up of 16 amino acids. Deep was the level at which the assay was run. The repertoire was sequenced with immunoSEQ multiplex PCR; TCRdb's copy has only in-frame clones and lacks some. The sample yields 2 million to 2.5 million clones, about 90% seen once. Whole-study results and caveats: Non-shared clonotypes were found to have lower generation probabilities than the clonotypes that were shared by all four of the sorted-subset donors.

With regard to this clone: Its antigen is unknown.

The chain links TRBV28 to TRBJ2-7, with 10 bases that match TRBD2. The TCR originated in a man younger than 35 in good health. Some clones in this sample may be carry-over from other donors' samples. Sequenced material: naive CD4+ T cells from PBMCs. Subset specified: CD45RA+ positively selected. This CDR3 is CASSPLGLAGEYEQYF. CDR3 nucleotide sequence: TGTGCCAGCAGTCCCCTCGGTCTAGCGGGAGAATACGAGCAGTACTTC.